Listed below are T cell receptor beta chains from one sample, sequenced in a study of T cell responses to AZD1222 COVID-19 vaccine. The protocol was immunoSEQ multiplex PCR, while the TCRdb copy is restricted to in-frame clones and leaves out a portion. Among 90,000 to 130,000 clones, around 90% were seen once, and the ten largest hold about 15%. This sample comprised peripheral blood, obtained 28 days after the second AZD1222 dose. The source is an adult who received the AZD1222 COVID-19 vaccine. CDR3s include the opening cysteine and the closing phenylalanine or tryptophan. The D gene is left open where the match is weak. Some rows have no size entry. The others give once, few or many, or a class for an expanded clone.

size | J | D | V | DNA | CDR3
NA | TRBJ2-7 | TRBD2 | TRBV14 | TGTGCCAGCAGCCAAGAAATACCCGGCGTACTAGCGGGAGTAGAGTACGAGCAGTACTTC | CASSQEIPGVLAGVEYEQYF
NA | TRBJ2-5 | NA | TRBV5-5 | TGTGCCAGCAGCTCTACCGGGACACCAGTTGCCAGGGGGACCCAGTACTTC | CASSSTGTPVARGTQYF
NA | TRBJ2-5 | TRBD1 | TRBV9 | TGTGCCAGCAGCGTAGCCGGGCAGGGGGTCGGAGAGACCCAGTACTTC | CASSVAGQGVGETQYF
NA | TRBJ1-2 | NA | TRBV3-1/TRBV3-2 | TGTGCCAGCAGCCAAGACTACGGGCCCCCTGTTTATGGCTACACCTTC | CASSQDYGPPVYGYTF
NA | TRBJ1-5 | TRBD1 | TRBV19 | TGTGCCAGTACACCACAGGGGGGCCAGCCCCAGCATTTT | CASTPQGGQPQHF
NA | TRBJ1-2 | NA | TRBV28 | TGTGCCAGCAGCTCCGGATTTAACGGGGGCTACACCTTC | CASSSGFNGGYTF
NA | TRBJ2-5 | TRBD2 | TRBV3-1/TRBV3-2 | TGTGCCAGCATCCCCGGATTAGCGGGGGTTCCAGAGACCCAGTACTTC | CASIPGLAGVPETQYF
NA | TRBJ2-7 | TRBD2 | TRBV19 | TGTGCCAGTAGTTCTCTAGCGGGGGCCTACGAGCAGTACTTC | CASSSLAGAYEQYF
NA | TRBJ2-1 | TRBD2 | TRBV11-3 | TGTGCCAGCAGCTCGTCTAGCGGGGCTGGATGGAAGCAGTTCTTC | CASSSSSGAGWKQFF
few | TRBJ1-5 | NA | TRBV5-1 | TGCGCCAGCAGCTTGTTACCGGAGGGGAATCTGCCCCAGCATTTT | CASSLLPEGNLPQHF
NA | TRBJ2-5 | NA | TRBV9 | TGTGCCAGCAGCGCCGCGTCGGGGACGGGGGAGACCCAGTACTTC | CASSAASGTGETQYF
NA | TRBJ2-1 | TRBD2 | TRBV5-4 | TGTGCCAGCAGCCTAGCGGGTACCGTCAACAATGAGCAGTTCTTC | CASSLAGTVNNEQFF
NA | TRBJ2-7 | TRBD2 | TRBV6-5 | TGTGCCAGCAGTTCAACTAGCGGGGGCCTCTACGAGCAGTACTTC | CASSSTSGGLYEQYF
NA | TRBJ2-5 | TRBD1 | TRBV18 | TGTGCCAGCTCACCTGTCGAGGGGGCCCAAGAGACCCAGTACTTC | CASSPVEGAQETQYF
NA | TRBJ2-2 | NA | TRBV5-5 | TGTGCCAGCAGCTTGTGGGGCCATCCGAACACCGGGGAGCTGTTTTTT | CASSLWGHPNTGELFF
NA | TRBJ1-4 | NA | TRBV4-2 | TGTGCCAGCAGCCAAGACACAGGGAGAGAAAAACTGTTTTTT | CASSQDTGREKLFF
NA | TRBJ2-7 | TRBD1 | TRBV7-7 | TGTGCTAGCAGCCCCGGACAGGGGACCTACGAGCAGTACTTC | CASSPGQGTYEQYF
few | TRBJ1-5 | NA | TRBV30 | TGTGCCTGGAGTGTTGGGGGCCCCCAGCCCCAGCATTTT | CAWSVGGPQPQHF
once | TRBJ1-2 | TRBD1 | TRBV4-1 | TGCGCCAGCAGCCAAGATTCGGGACAGCTCGTTTTCTATGGCTACACCTTC | CASSQDSGQLVFYGYTF
NA | TRBJ2-3 | NA | TRBV4-2 | TGTGCCAGCAGGATAGCGTCGACAGATACGCAGTATTTT | CASRIASTDTQYF
NA | TRBJ2-3 | NA | TRBV11-2 | TGTGCCAGCAGCTTAGATCGATGGGGGGCGACAGATACGCAGTATTTT | CASSLDRWGATDTQYF
NA | TRBJ1-4 | NA | TRBV4-2 | TGTGCCAGCAGCCCCGGGGATGAAAAACTGTTTTTT | CASSPGDEKLFF
once | TRBJ1-2 | NA | TRBV2 | TGTGCCAGCAGTGCGACCCCAGGGACTGCCCCCCGGGGCCTCTTC | CASSATPGTAPRGLF
NA | TRBJ1-1 | NA | TRBV19 | TGTGCCAGTAGTTTTACAGGGAGGACTGAAGCTTTCTTT | CASSFTGRTEAFF
NA | TRBJ2-7 | NA | TRBV12-3/TRBV12-4 | TGTGCCAGCAGTTTCACAGGAATCTACGAGCAGTACTTC | CASSFTGIYEQYF
NA | TRBJ1-2 | TRBD1 | TRBV27 | TGTGCCAGCAGTTCACAGGGGTCCTATGGCTACACCTTC | CASSSQGSYGYTF
NA | TRBJ2-1 | NA | TRBV6-5 | TGTGCCAGCAGTAGGACCAACAATGAGCAGTTCTTC | CASSRTNNEQFF
NA | TRBJ1-5 | NA | TRBV18 | TGTGCCAGCTCACCACCGGGGACACAAGAGAATCAGCCCCAGCATTTT | CASSPPGTQENQPQHF
NA | TRBJ2-7 | NA | TRBV5-8 | TGTGCCAGCAGCTTGGGACTGGGCTCCTACGAGCAGTACTTC | CASSLGLGSYEQYF
NA | TRBJ1-3 | NA | TRBV6-5 | TGTGCCAGCAGTTATTCCAGAAGGGGCAGTGGAAACACCATATATTTT | CASSYSRRGSGNTIYF
NA | TRBJ2-3 | TRBD2 | TRBV18 | TGTGCCAGCTCACCAATCAGCGGGGGGGGCACAGATACGCAGTATTTT | CASSPISGGGTDTQYF
NA | TRBJ2-1 | TRBD2 | TRBV5-1 | TGCGCCAGCAGCTTGGCAGGACTAGCGGGGGGGCCGGGTTACAATGAGCAGTTCTTC | CASSLAGLAGGPGYNEQFF
once | TRBJ2-1 | NA | TRBV7-9 | TGTGCCAGCAGCCTGATGAATTTTCGAGGGAAGAGGGACAATGAGCAGTTCTTC | CASSLMNFRGKRDNEQFF
once | TRBJ1-6 | NA | TRBV30 | TGTGCCTTTGAGGCGGCAGAAAATTCACCCCTCCACTTT | CAFEAAENSPLHF
once | TRBJ2-5 | TRBD1 | TRBV29-1 | TGCAGCGTAGGACAGGGGAGAGAGACCCAGTACTTC | CSVGQGRETQYF
NA | TRBJ1-3 | TRBD1 | TRBV5-1 | TGCGCCAGCAGCGCGACAGGGGGCGCGTCTGGAAACACCATATATTTT | CASSATGGASGNTIYF
once | TRBJ2-3 | NA | TRBV11-3 | TGTGCCAGCAAAGGGGACGATAGCACAGATACGCAGTATTTT | CASKGDDSTDTQYF
few | TRBJ1-1 | NA | TRBV6-5 | TGTGCCAGCAGTTACTCGAGACAGACGAACACTGAAGCTTTCTTT | CASSYSRQTNTEAFF
NA | TRBJ1-2 | NA | TRBV19 | TGTGCCAGTCGTTTAGTAGGGGGGGCTGGTGGCTACACCTTC | CASRLVGGAGGYTF
NA | TRBJ1-1 | NA | TRBV21-1 | TGTGCCAGCAGCAAAGATAGGGGATCGGGGAGTGAAGCTTTCTTT | CASSKDRGSGSEAFF
few | TRBJ1-1 | NA | TRBV7-9 | TGTGCCAGCAGCCGGGGTGTGAGTGAAGCTTTCTTT | CASSRGVSEAFF
NA | TRBJ2-5 | NA | TRBV4-1 | TGCGCCAGCAGCCGAGAGACGGGTGGTGGAGAGACCCAGTACTTC | CASSRETGGGETQYF
NA | TRBJ2-3 | TRBD2 | TRBV28 | TGTGCCAGCAGTTTAGCTGGACTAGCGGGAGGCACAGATACGCAGTATTTT | CASSLAGLAGGTDTQYF
NA | TRBJ1-6 | NA | TRBV2 | TGTGCCAGCAGGGTCCTCCAGGGCCCCAATTCACCCCTCCACTTT | CASRVLQGPNSPLHF
NA | TRBJ1-1 | NA | TRBV28 | TGTGCCAGCACCGGATACATGAACACTGAAGCTTTCTTT | CASTGYMNTEAFF
NA | TRBJ2-5 | NA | TRBV9 | TGTGCCAGCAGCGTAGGGCCGGGGGCCCAAGAGACCCAGTACTTC | CASSVGPGAQETQYF
NA | TRBJ1-2 | NA | TRBV3-1/TRBV3-2 | TGTGCCAGCAGACGGGAGGGACTCTATGGCTACACCTTC | CASRREGLYGYTF
NA | TRBJ1-6 | TRBD1 | TRBV6-4 | TGTGCCAGCAGTGACACCTCCGGGACAGGGGGCCATTCACCCCTCCACTTT | CASSDTSGTGGHSPLHF
few | TRBJ1-1 | NA | TRBV20-1 | TGCAGTGCTAGTGGTGGGGGCACTGAAGCTTTCTTT | CSASGGGTEAFF